This entry lists 22 T cell receptor beta chains sequenced from one sample in a study of T-cell reconstitution after alpha-beta-depleted transplantation in children. Unique molecular identifiers were incorporated when the TCRbeta library was constructed. MiXCR, run by TCRdb on the PCR reads, gives a single entry per CDR3 protein. The sample shows about 1,000,000 distinct CDR3 sequences, roughly 29% of them seen only once. Sequenced material: PBMCs, mostly from graft donor cells, taken 360 days after TCRalphabeta/CD19-depleted stem cell transplant. The receptors derive from a boy younger than two who had a stem cell transplant for SCID, so the T cells may come from the graft donor.

This clonotype appeared many times. CDR3 region: CASSPQRGALTRTGELFF. In nucleotides, the CDR3 is TGTGCCAGCAGTCCCCAGCGGGGGGCGCTTACCCGCACCGGGGAGCTGTTTTTT. The chain joins TRBV27 to TRBJ2-2, with 9 bases matching TRBD2. The CDR3 has 18 residues. Germline V CDR1 and CDR2: MNHEY, SMNVEV (reference sequence). V lost 5 bases and J lost 4; bases outside the gene matches: 14.

This rearrangement joins TRBV18 to TRBJ2-1; tentatively, D is TRBD1 (6 bases). The CDR3 totals 15 residues. Germline V lookup: CDR1 KGHSH, CDR2 LQKENI. Trimming removed 6 bases from V and 4 bases from J, with 16 bases in between. CDR3 DNA sequence: TGTGCCAGCTCGCGACAGGTGGGCCGGTACAATGAGCAGTTCTTC. Amino acids: CASSRQVGRYNEQFF.

V and J are TRBV20-1 and TRBJ2-1; D perhaps matches TRBD1 (6 bases). The CDR3 runs to 19 residues. CDR1 and CDR2 from the germline V gene are DFQATT and SNEGSKA (reference sequence). Trimming shortened V by 1 base and J by 4 bases, and 26 bases separated the two germline ends. This CDR3 is CSARAPHPPGQDSYNEQFF. The CDR3 nucleotides are TGCAGTGCTAGAGCCCCCCATCCACCGGGACAAGATTCTTACAATGAGCAGTTCTTC.

V and J are TRBV4-3 and TRBJ1-1; unclear D gene. With 3 bases removed from V and 1 base from J, the gap between germline ends came to 15 bases. The CDR3 covers 16 residues. Per germline, CDR1 LGHNA and CDR2 YSLEER. The CDR3, as DNA: TGCGCCAGCAGCCATGTTTTGGGGATCAAGAACACTGAAGCTTTCTTT. Its protein product is CASSHVLGIKNTEAFF.

CDR3 nucleotides: TGTGCCAGCAGTCCGACAGGGGGCGGTGGCTACACCTTC. This codes for CASSPTGGGGYTF. J is TRBJ1-2 and V is TRBV6-1, with 10 bases aligning to TRBD1. Germline V CDR1 and CDR2: MNHNS, SASEGT. The CDR3 is 13 amino acids. Germline trimming cut 5 bases from V and 7 bases from J; bases unmatched to any gene: 4.

The sample holds a few counts of this clonotype. This chain uses TRBV28 with TRBJ2-3; D gene unclear. The CDR3 spans 15 residues. Germline CDR1 reads MDHEN; CDR2 reads SYDVKM. The V end lost 3 bases, the J end lost 0 bases, and 10 bases lay between the germline ends. The CDR3 sequence: CASSFLGSSTDTQYF. CDR3 in DNA: TGTGCCAGCAGTTTCTTGGGGTCTAGCACAGATACGCAGTATTTT.

V and J are TRBV5-1 and TRBJ2-7, with 7 bases matching TRBD2. Per the germline V gene, CDR1 is SGHRS and CDR2 is YFSETQ. V dropped 0 bases and J dropped 0; count of bases not matched to a gene: 6. The CDR3 covers 16 residues. CDR3 DNA: TGCGCCAGCAGCTTGGACCGGGACTACCCCTCCTACGAGCAGTACTTC. Translation gives CASSLDRDYPSYEQYF.

This clonotype was picked up a small number of times. The chain uses TRBV29-1 and TRBJ1-2; 7 bases are a match to TRBD1. V was clipped by 5 bases and J by 4 bases; unmatched bases: 16. CDR3 length equals 16 residues. CDR1 SQVTM and CDR2 ANQGSEA come from the germline V gene. As DNA, the CDR3 is TGCAGCGTTCCTGGGGGAGGACAGGTCCCGCTCTATGGCTACACCTTC. Translating it yields CSVPGGGQVPLYGYTF.

The V and J genes are TRBV3-1 and TRBJ1-1, with a weak D call TRBD1 (6 bases). Trimming stripped 0 bases from V and 7 bases from J, with 15 bases between. The CDR3 has 15 amino acids. CDR1 and CDR2 from the germline V gene are LGHDT and YNNKEL (reference sequence). The CDR3 here is CASSQEGLRGDEAFF. In DNA, the CDR3 is TGTGCCAGCAGCCAAGAGGGGCTCAGGGGAGATGAAGCTTTCTTT.

This clonotype was counted only a few times. The chain combines TRBV29-1 with TRBJ2-1; TRBD2 matches at 10 bases. V gave up 4 bases and J gave up 7 bases; unmatched junction bases: 7. Per germline, CDR1 SQVTM and CDR2 ANQGSEA. The length of the CDR3 is 14 residues. The CDR3 DNA is TGCAGCGTTGGGAAGCGGGGGGGTAAGAATGAGCAGTTCTTC. Protein product: CSVGKRGGKNEQFF.

This clonotype was observed a handful of times. The chain has TRBV28 and TRBJ1-1; the D gene is possibly TRBD1 (6 bases). The CDR3 spans 18 residues. Trimming shortened V by 5 bases and J by 3 bases, and 25 bases separated the two germline ends. In germline, CDR1 is MDHEN, CDR2 SYDVKM. The CDR3 bases are TGTGCCAGCAGTCCGTGGGACAAATTTAAGGAGGGGGACACTGAAGCTTTCTTT. Translating it yields CASSPWDKFKEGDTEAFF.

The V gene is TRBV7-2, the J gene TRBJ1-5; the D gene is possibly TRBD1 (6 bases). Germline lookup yields CDR1 SGHTA and CDR2 FQGNSA. V was clipped by 3 bases and J by 2 bases, with 11 bases between them. The CDR3 sequence is 15 residues long. CDR3 region: CASSLNRVGNQPQHF. CDR3 bases: TGTGCCAGCAGCTTGAACAGGGTAGGCAATCAGCCCCAGCATTTT.

This clonotype was seen more than once but under ten times. The chain couples TRBV7-8 to TRBJ2-3; no firm D call. Trimming stripped 2 bases from V and 4 bases from J, with 16 bases between. In germline, CDR1 is SGHVS, CDR2 FQNEAQ. The CDR3 extends over 16 amino acids. The CDR3 region has the DNA TGTGCCAGCAGCTTATATGAAGCTCCCTTATCAGATACGCAGTATTTT. It specifies CASSLYEAPLSDTQYF.

In its sample, this clonotype was seen a few times. J is TRBJ2-1 and V is TRBV4-1; D not certain. Germline V gene data show CDR1 as MGHRA and CDR2 as YSYEKL. The CDR3 consists of 16 residues. V lost 3 bases and J lost 0, with 12 bases in between. CDR3 amino acids: CASSQKGGPSYNEQFF. The CDR3 DNA is TGCGCCAGCAGCCAGAAAGGTGGACCCTCCTACAATGAGCAGTTCTTC.

The rearrangement links TRBV14 to TRBJ2-3; 8 bases map to TRBD2. V was clipped by 1 base and J by 3 bases; unmatched bases: 6. Germline CDR1 reads SGHDN; CDR2 reads FVKESK. The CDR3 runs 16 residues. The CDR3 region has the DNA TGTGCCAGCAGCCAAGGAAAGCGGGGGTATACAGATACGCAGTATTTT. Amino acids: CASSQGKRGYTDTQYF.

The chain employs TRBV20-1 and TRBJ1-2, with TRBD1 matching over 7 bases. Trimming at V came to 6 bases and at J to 6 bases, leaving 7 bases not matched to a gene. From germline, CDR1 is DFQATT and CDR2 SNEGSKA (reference sequence). The CDR3 length is 12 residues. In nucleotides, the CDR3 is TGCAGTGCCAGCAGGGGGGCTGATGGCTACACCTTC. Protein product: CSASRGADGYTF.

The chain couples TRBV10-3 to TRBJ2-1; tentatively, D is TRBD2 (6 bases). The germline V and J ends were trimmed by 3 bases and 2 bases, with 14 bases remaining between them. Germline CDR1 is ENHRY and CDR2 is SYGVKD. The CDR3 length is 16 residues. The CDR3 loop is CAISERGKDPYNEQFF. The CDR3 nucleotides are TGTGCCATCAGTGAACGGGGGAAAGACCCCTACAATGAGCAGTTCTTC.

The chain is built from TRBV12-3 or TRBV12-4 and TRBJ2-1; D unclear. Between the trimmed V and J ends, which lost 0 bases and 7 bases, there was a span of 10 bases. The CDR3 covers 14 residues. The CDR3 nucleotides read TGTGCCAGCAGTTTAGCGCATGGGGTAAATGAGCAGTTCTTC. Its translation is CASSLAHGVNEQFF.

J is TRBJ2-5 and V is TRBV6-2 or TRBV6-3; the D is unclear. The CDR3 sequence is 12 residues long. Germline V gene data show CDR1 as MNHEY and CDR2 as SVGEGT. The germline V and J ends were trimmed by 6 bases and 7 bases, with 12 bases remaining between them. The CDR3 spells CASSTRPGTQYF. In DNA, the CDR3 is TGTGCCAGCAGCACACGGCCAGGGACCCAGTACTTC.

There are a few counts of this clonotype. This chain uses TRBV12-3 or TRBV12-4 with TRBJ2-5; D uncertain. V dropped 2 bases and J dropped 2 bases, with 9 bases sitting between them. This CDR3 comprises 14 residues. The CDR3 protein is CASSLSVAQETQYF. The CDR3 DNA sequence: TGTGCCAGCAGTTTATCGGTGGCACAAGAGACCCAGTACTTC.

The DNA of the CDR3 is TGTGCCAGCAGCGTAGGCCTAGCGGAAACCTACGAGCAGTACTTC. Its translation: CASSVGLAETYEQYF. This chain uses TRBV9 with TRBJ2-7; 7 nucleotides align to TRBD2. In germline, CDR1 is SGDLS, CDR2 YYNGEE. The CDR3 is 15 amino acids. V was pared by 0 bases and J by 2 bases, with 5 bases of the junction left unmatched.

A word on this clonotype: One end of the junction is discordant with germline, which a read error may explain. J is TRBJ2-1 and V is TRBV13; 8 positions match TRBD2. This CDR3 contains 15 residues. Germline CDR1 reads PRHDT; CDR2 reads FYEKMQ (reference sequence). CDR3 protein: CASSFSGLVYYEQFF. The CDR3 bases are TGTGCCAGCAGCTTTTCGGGACTAGTCTACTATGAGCAGTTCTTC.